Below, 32 T cell receptor beta chains from the same sample are listed, as sequenced in a study of cytomegalovirus exposure and HLA in healthy donors. The PCR made use of 60 Vbeta and 13 Jbeta primers. Only in-frame clones appear in the TCRdb table, and some are missing; sequencing was by immunoSEQ multiplex PCR. The table has roughly 160,000 clones, around three quarters seen once. Sequenced input: PBMCs. These receptors were obtained from a woman aged 45-59 years in good health and CMV-seropositive.

The chain employs TRBV13 and TRBJ2-5, with 8 nucleotides matching TRBD2. V shed 5 bases, J shed 5 bases, and the junction held 4 bases outside the gene matches. Germline-derived CDR1 and CDR2 are PRHDT and FYEKMQ (reference sequence). This CDR3 comprises 13 residues. The CDR3 here is CASSRGGGETQYF. The DNA of the CDR3 is TGTGCCAGCAGCAGGGGCGGGGGGGAGACCCAGTACTTC. The full variable domain, rest sourced from reference TRBV13 and TRBJ2-5, is AAGVIQSPRHLIKEKRETATLKCYPIPRHDTVYWYQQGPGQDPQFLISFYEKMQSDKGSIPDRFSAQQFSDYHSELNMSSLELGDSALYFCASSRGGGETQYFGPGTRLLVL.

The gene calls are TRBV28 and TRBJ2-5; 7 bases align to TRBD2. The CDR3 is made up of 15 amino acids. The junction had 16 bases not matched to a gene; V was cut back by 8 bases and J by 7 bases. Germline V CDR1 and CDR2: MDHEN, SYDVKM. The DNA of the CDR3 is TGTGCCAGCGTTTTGACCGGGGAGGGGCCGGGGACCCAGTACTTC. This gives the protein CASVLTGEGPGTQYF.

This sequence joins TRBV19 and TRBJ2-3, with TRBD2 matching over 9 bases. The V segment lost 6 bases and the J segment 3 bases; nucleotides outside the gene matches: 1. Looked up from germline, CDR1 is LNHDA and CDR2 is SQIVND (reference sequence). This CDR3 contains 13 residues. CDR3 amino acids: CASRTSGTDTQYF. The DNA for the CDR3 is TGTGCCAGTAGGACTAGCGGTACAGATACGCAGTATTTT.

The chain links TRBV19 to TRBJ1-4; D remains unclear. Trimming pared 7 bases from V and 3 bases from J, leaving 12 bases between. Germline V gene lookup returns CDR1 LNHDA and CDR2 SQIVND (reference sequence). CDR3 length: 14 amino acids. CDR3 nucleotides: TGTGCCAGTACCACCGATTGGCCTAATGAAAAACTGTTTTTT. Residues: CASTTDWPNEKLFF.

This clone appeared once. The chain joins TRBV5-1 to TRBJ2-1; a weak D match, TRBD2 (6 bases). V was cut by 3 bases and J by 3 bases, with 7 bases left in between. Germline lookup yields CDR1 SGHRS and CDR2 YFSETQ. The CDR3 sequence is 13 residues long. The CDR3 sequence: CASSSGDYNEQFF. DNA for the CDR3: TGCGCCAGCAGCTCGGGGGACTACAATGAGCAGTTCTTC.

CDR3 loop: CASRLSTLGGWGQPQHF. The CDR3 DNA is TGTGCCAGTAGGCTTTCGACTTTAGGGGGCTGGGGTCAGCCCCAGCATTTT. The genes are TRBV19 and TRBJ1-5, with 7 bases aligning to TRBD1. CDR3 length equals 17 residues. Trimming removed 6 bases from V and 6 bases from J; junction bases left unmatched: 17. Germline V gene lookup returns CDR1 LNHDA and CDR2 SQIVND (reference sequence).

This clone has a handful of counts. The genes are TRBV5-6 and TRBJ2-5, with D perhaps TRBD2 (6 bases). V was cut by 1 base and J by 2 bases, with 12 bases left in between. CDR3 length: 15 residues. Per germline, CDR1 SGHDT and CDR2 YYEEEE. The CDR3 spells CASSLTSILQETQYF. Written as DNA, the CDR3 is TGTGCCAGCAGCTTGACTAGCATCCTGCAAGAGACCCAGTACTTC.

In its sample, this clone was seen a few times. This chain uses TRBV7-2 with TRBJ2-2, with 9 bases that match TRBD2. Trimming removed 5 bases from V and 0 bases from J; junction bases left unmatched: 7. Germline V gene data show CDR1 as SGHTA and CDR2 as FQGNSA. The CDR3 covers 17 residues. The CDR3 region has the DNA TGTGCCAGCAGCCCCCCGACTAGCGGAACGAACACCGGGGAGCTGTTTTTT. Translated, it gives CASSPPTSGTNTGELFF.

The chain couples TRBV28 to TRBJ1-1; maybe TRBD1 (6 bases). Germline assignment: CDR1 MDHEN and CDR2 SYDVKM. The CDR3 contains 15 residues. Trimming shortened V by 5 bases and J by 1 base, and 14 bases separated the two germline ends. The chain's CDR3 is CASSRPRGPNTEAFF. The CDR3 nucleotides are TGTGCCAGCAGTCGCCCCAGGGGACCGAACACTGAAGCTTTCTTT.

The rearrangement uses TRBV15 and TRBJ2-2; 7 bases align to TRBD2. CDR1 and CDR2 (germline): LNHNV, YYDKDF (reference sequence). V trimming: 7 bases; J trimming: 5 bases; junction bases outside the gene matches: 1. The CDR3 has 12 amino acids. CDR3 bases: TGTGCCACCACGGGGGGAACCGGGGAGCTGTTTTTT. It is translated as CATTGGTGELFF.

J is TRBJ2-6 and V is TRBV28, with 9 bases matching TRBD2. In germline, CDR1 is MDHEN, CDR2 SYDVKM. Trimming removed 7 bases from V and 2 bases from J; junction bases left unmatched: 9. CDR3 size: 17 residues. CDR3 coding DNA: TGTGCCAGCATGTCTCTAGCGGGGAGGGCTGGGGCCAACGTCCTGACTTTC. Translated, it gives CASMSLAGRAGANVLTF.

This chain joins TRBV27 and TRBJ1-5; tentative D call: TRBD1 (5 bases). This CDR3 is built from 15 residues. Trimming left V 4 bases short and J 5 bases short, with 15 bases between. The germline CDR1 and CDR2 sequences are MNHEY and SMNVEV (reference sequence). The CDR3 coding sequence is TGTGCCAGCAGTTCCCGTGGGGGGTGGGATCAGCCCCAGCATTTT. Translated: CASSSRGGWDQPQHF.

The rearrangement links TRBV7-9 to TRBJ2-3; D possibly corresponds to TRBD2 (5 bases). V gave up 1 base and J gave up 3 bases, with 11 bases separating them. The CDR3 contains 15 residues. Germline V gene sequence: CDR1 SEHNR, CDR2 FQNEAQ (reference sequence). DNA for the CDR3: TGTGCCAGCAGCTTAGTCGGGGATTGGACAGATACGCAGTATTTT. As protein: CASSLVGDWTDTQYF.

The chain recombines TRBV9 with TRBJ2-2; possible D gene TRBD2, 5 bases. The CDR3 sequence is 17 residues long. The V gene lost 4 bases and the J gene lost 5 bases, with 21 bases spanning the gap. The germline V gene encodes CDR1 SGDLS and CDR2 YYNGEE. The CDR3 protein is CASSPVGSLAGTGELFF. The CDR3 region has the DNA TGTGCCAGCAGCCCTGTGGGGAGCCTAGCTGGGACCGGGGAGCTGTTTTTT.

CDR3 in DNA: TGCGCCAGCAGCCAAGGGGGTGCAGCGGGGTTCACCTACGAGCAGTACTTC. Translating it yields CASSQGGAAGFTYEQYF. This chain joins TRBV4-3 and TRBJ2-5, with 7 bases matching TRBD2. The last part of the DNA fits TRBJ2-7 better; the J call may be wrong. The V gene's germline CDR1 is LGHNA and CDR2 YSLEER. The CDR3 is made up of 17 amino acids.

A few counts support this clone. The chain links TRBV4-3 to TRBJ2-7; tentative D call: TRBD1 (5 bases). With 0 bases removed from V and 5 bases from J, the gap between germline ends came to 14 bases. Germline V gene sequence: CDR1 LGHNA, CDR2 YSLEER. The CDR3 is 15 amino acids. CDR3 in amino acids: CASSQEIGRVHEQYF. Written as DNA, the CDR3 is TGCGCCAGCAGCCAAGAGATCGGCAGGGTCCACGAGCAGTACTTC.

This chain connects TRBV4-3 to TRBJ2-2; 9 nucleotides match TRBD2. The V gene end was trimmed by 3 bases and the J gene end by 3 bases; junction bases not matched to a gene: 5. This CDR3 is 16 amino acids long. Germline V gives CDR1 LGHNA, CDR2 YSLEER. DNA of the CDR3: TGCGCCAGCAGCCAGGCGGGGGGGCACGACACCGGGGAGCTGTTTTTT. Its protein is CASSQAGGHDTGELFF.

This chain links TRBV11-3 with TRBJ2-1; a possible D gene is TRBD2 (6 bases). Germline CDR1 is SGHNT and CDR2 is YENEEA. Trimming stripped 5 bases from V and 8 bases from J, with 10 bases between. The CDR3 runs to 12 residues. CDR3 bases: TGTGCCAGCAGCCAAAGGAGGGATGAGCAGTTCTTC. Protein product: CASSQRRDEQFF.

The rearrangement links TRBV7-9 to TRBJ1-3; no firm D call. The CDR3 covers 14 residues. Germline CDR1 reads SEHNR; CDR2 reads FQNEAQ (reference sequence). The V and J ends lost 5 bases and 2 bases respectively, with 10 bases between them. CDR3 amino acids: CASSRQGTGNTIYF. DNA of the CDR3: TGTGCCAGCAGCCGACAAGGTACTGGAAACACCATATATTTT.

This chain joins TRBV27 and TRBJ2-2; no firm D call. Germline V gene data show CDR1 as MNHEY and CDR2 as SMNVEV (reference sequence). CDR3 length: 13 amino acids. The V end was cut by 6 bases, the J end by 6 bases, with 11 bases between. The CDR3 spells CASSWSLPGELFF. CDR3 in DNA: TGTGCCAGCAGCTGGAGTTTACCCGGGGAGCTGTTTTTT.

On this clone: At one end the junction does not follow the germline gene, possibly because of a read error. V usage is TRBV7-9 and J usage is TRBJ1-2; 7 bases match TRBD1. The CDR3 spans 12 residues. The V gene's germline CDR1 is SEHNR and CDR2 FQNEAQ (reference sequence). CDR3 amino acids: CSSRGRFDGYTF. CDR3 DNA sequence: TGTTCCAGCAGGGGGAGGTTCGATGGCTACACCTTC.

The chain employs TRBV5-1 and TRBJ2-7, with 8 bases aligning to TRBD2. J lost 0 bases, V lost 0 bases, and 5 bases had no gene match. The length of the CDR3 is 16 residues. CDR1 SGHRS and CDR2 YFSETQ come from the germline V gene. The CDR3 here is CASSLALAGSSYEQYF. The CDR3 nucleotides read TGCGCCAGCAGCTTGGCCTTAGCGGGAAGCTCCTACGAGCAGTACTTC.

This sequence joins TRBV2 and TRBJ2-5; D might be TRBD2 (6 bases). Germline CDR1 SNHLY, CDR2 FYNNEI. V was pared by 5 bases and J by 5 bases, with 15 bases between. The CDR3 extends over 14 amino acids. Here the CDR3 reads CASSSFSGGETQYF. The CDR3, as DNA: TGTGCCAGCAGTTCGTTTAGCGGAGGGGAGACCCAGTACTTC.

This clone showed up just once. This chain connects TRBV28 to TRBJ1-4, with 7 bases identical to TRBD1. From germline, CDR1 is MDHEN and CDR2 SYDVKM. The V and J ends lost 6 bases and 10 bases, in that order; junction bases with no gene match: 23. This CDR3 comprises 18 residues. The CDR3 loop is CASRLDRVDSLKIGKLFF. The CDR3 nucleotides read TGTGCCAGCAGGTTAGACAGGGTTGATAGCTTAAAGATCGGAAAACTGTTTTTT.

This clone was recorded only once. V gene TRBV6-1 combines with J gene TRBJ2-7, with 9 bases matching TRBD1. V lost 6 bases to trimming and J lost 3 bases; unmatched junction nucleotides: 3. The CDR3 covers 13 residues. Germline CDR1 is MNHNS and CDR2 is SASEGT. CDR3 in amino acids: CASRPGQGYEQYF. CDR3 coding DNA: TGTGCCAGCAGACCGGGACAGGGCTACGAGCAGTACTTC.

The rearrangement uses TRBV5-1 and TRBJ2-7; perhaps TRBD1 as D (7 bases). Germline V gene data show CDR1 as SGHRS and CDR2 as YFSETQ. V lost 7 bases and J 6 bases, leaving 14 bases between the germline ends. This CDR3 contains 12 residues. CDR3 coding DNA: TGCGCCAGCGGTTTCCAGGGGGGCGAGCAGTACTTC. Translating gives CASGFQGGEQYF.

The CDR3 reads CASSLGGVGDSYNEQFF. The CDR3 DNA follows: TGTGCCAGCAGCTTAGGGGGGGTCGGGGACTCCTACAATGAGCAGTTCTTC. The chain uses TRBV7-9 and TRBJ2-1; D may be TRBD2 (6 bases). Trimming shortened V by 1 base and J by 0 bases, and 13 bases separated the two germline ends. The CDR3 totals 17 residues. Germline assignment: CDR1 SEHNR and CDR2 FQNEAQ (reference sequence).

The sample holds a few counts of this clone. The V call is TRBV6-6, the J call TRBJ2-7; 11 bases map to TRBD1. Trimming removed 4 bases from V and 6 bases from J; junction bases left unmatched: 5. CDR3 length: 14 residues. Germline loops: CDR1 MNHNY, CDR2 SVGAGI (reference sequence). The CDR3 DNA sequence: TGTGCCAGCAGTTCCGGGACAGGGGGTATCGAGCAGTACTTC. Amino acids: CASSSGTGGIEQYF.

This chain joins TRBV28 and TRBJ1-4; 9 bases line up with TRBD1. The CDR3 covers 12 residues. Germline CDR1 and CDR2: MDHEN and SYDVKM. V lost 8 bases and J lost 7; bases outside the gene matches: 2. CDR3 DNA sequence: TGTGCCAGCGGACAGGGGCGTGAAAAACTGTTTTTT. Translating it yields CASGQGREKLFF.

This rearrangement joins TRBV25-1 to TRBJ2-5, with TRBD2 matching 7 bases. Germline trimming cut 9 bases from V and 4 bases from J; bases unmatched to any gene: 5. Germline CDR1 and CDR2: MGHDK and SYGVNS. This CDR3 region has 12 residues. CDR3 coding DNA: TGTGCCAGTTCCCCGGGGGGAGAGACCCAGTACTTC. Translating it yields CASSPGGETQYF. Drawing the rest from reference TRBV25-1 and TRBJ2-5, the complete variable domain is EADIYQTPRYLVIGTGKKITLECSQTMGHDKMYWYQQDPGMELHLIHYSYGVNSTEKGDLSSESTVSRIRTEHFPLTLESARPSHTSQYLCASSPGGETQYFGPGTRLLVL.

The chain combines TRBV5-1 with TRBJ2-1; 10 positions agree with TRBD2. The junction had 9 bases not matched to a gene; V was cut back by 4 bases and J by 8 bases. The CDR3 spans 15 residues. The germline gives CDR1 SGHRS, CDR2 YFSETQ. The CDR3: CASSGRLAGVDEQFF. The CDR3 DNA reads as TGCGCCAGCAGCGGGCGACTAGCGGGTGTGGATGAGCAGTTCTTC.

This clone appeared once. This sequence joins TRBV28 and TRBJ2-7; D unclear. Germline V gene sequence: CDR1 MDHEN, CDR2 SYDVKM. V lost 7 bases to trimming and J lost 11 bases, with 21 bases between them. The CDR3 has 13 amino acids. In DNA form, the CDR3 reads TGTGCCAGCATAGGTCAGGTTGCATGGATTGAGTACTTC. The encoded protein is CASIGQVAWIEYF.